The entry that follows covers one T cell receptor (beta chain) sequence. As yet, its antigen is unknown. CD8+ and CD4+ T cells from blood underwent TCR beta sequencing, which was carried out in a high-throughput format. The multiple sclerosis controls comprised treatment-naive patients whose relapsing-remitting disease was stable or active. RNA, at about 0.45 to 1 ug, was reverse transcribed with random hexamers. Multiplex PCR with immunoSEQ amplified the TCR beta CDR3 across 54 Vbeta and 13 Jbeta. MiXCR, run by TCRdb on the immunoSEQ multiplex PCR reads, gives a single entry per CDR3 protein. The profile shows 160,000 or so distinct CDR3 sequences, approximately 95% of them singletons. CDR1 and CDR2 (germline): SGHRS, YFSETQ. V was clipped by 0 bases and J by 6 bases, with 10 bases between them. The CDR3 loop spans 13 amino acids. These data are taken from a study of CD8 T cells in Susac syndrome. Study observations and caveats: The authors acknowledged that the study's TCR sequencing and HLA analysis involved relatively few individuals.

Sequencing was carried out using CD8+ T cells from PBMCs. The chain employs TRBV5-1 and TRBJ2-7; perhaps TRBD1 as D (5 bases). The clonotype originates from a human donor with multiple sclerosis. CDR3 DNA sequence: TGCGCCAGCAGCTTGGTAACAGGTTCCGAGCAGTACTTC. Its translation is CASSLVTGSEQYF. Based on the CDR3 plus reference TRBV5-1 and TRBJ2-7, the full variable domain is KAGVTQTPRYLIKTRGQQVTLSCSPISGHRSVSWYQQTPGQGLQFLFEYFSETQRNKGNFPGRFSGRQFSNSRSEMNVSTLELGDSALYLCASSLVTGSEQYFGPGTRLTVT.